This T cell receptor (beta chain) stems from a study of PD-1 blockade in classical Hodgkin lymphoma. Regarding this clone: Its antigen is unidentified.

This CDR3 has 14 residues. Germline values: CDR1 PRHDT, CDR2 FYEKMQ (reference sequence). The V end was cut by 4 bases, the J end by 2 bases, with 10 bases between. This table comes from immunoSEQ multiplex PCR, and its TCRdb copy is limited to in-frame clones, with some not included. The sample records about 27,000 clones, about 78% being singletons. After autologous stem cell transplantation all patients relapsed, and prior brentuximab vedotin exposure differed between cohorts. Best response was recorded as complete response, partial response or progressive disease. Study outcomes and limitations: Before treatment, TCR diversity in newly diagnosed patients was reportedly lower than in healthy donors. Significant TCR diversity gains by C4D1 occurred in CD4+ but not CD8+ cells.

The chain links TRBV13 to TRBJ2-3; D unresolved. The clonotype was recovered from a human donor with classical Hodgkin lymphoma. The sample in question was peripheral blood mononuclear cells (PBMCs), obtained before the second cycle of nivolumab. CDR3 amino acids: CASSWSPHTDTQYF. DNA of the CDR3: TGTGCCAGCAGCTGGTCCCCACACACAGATACGCAGTATTTT.